This TCR beta chain was documented in a study of blood T cell repertoires in COVID-19. About the research overall: From the United States, Italy and Spain came samples of acute and convalescent COVID-19.

Only in-frame clones appear in the TCRdb table, and some are missing; sequencing was by immunoSEQ multiplex PCR. The sample has some 180,000 clones, approximately 90% seen once. V was shortened by 2 bases and J by 6 bases, with 8 bases between the two germline ends. The germline V gene encodes CDR1 ENHRY and CDR2 SYGVKD. This CDR3 region has 12 residues. The sequence came from a man aged 45-60 years with acute or convalescent COVID-19. The chain recombines TRBV10-3 with TRBJ2-7; D is perhaps TRBD1 (5 bases). Sequencing was performed on peripheral blood. CDR3 bases: TGTGCCATCAGTGAGCAGGGATCCGAGCAGTACGTC. It yields the protein CAISEQGSEQYV.